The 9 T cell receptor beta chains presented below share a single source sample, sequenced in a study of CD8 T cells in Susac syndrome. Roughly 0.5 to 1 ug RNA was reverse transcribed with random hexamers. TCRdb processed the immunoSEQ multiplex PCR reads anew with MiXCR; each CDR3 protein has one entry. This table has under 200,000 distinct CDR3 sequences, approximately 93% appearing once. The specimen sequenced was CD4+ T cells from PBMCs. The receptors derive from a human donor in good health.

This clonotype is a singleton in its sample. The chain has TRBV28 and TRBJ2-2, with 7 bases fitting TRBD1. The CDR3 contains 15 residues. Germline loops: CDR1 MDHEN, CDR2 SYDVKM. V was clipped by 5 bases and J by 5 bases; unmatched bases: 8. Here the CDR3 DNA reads TGTGCCAGCAGTCCCCCCGGGACAGCAACCGGGGAGCTGTTTTTT. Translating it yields CASSPPGTATGELFF. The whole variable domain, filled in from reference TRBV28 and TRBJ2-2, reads DVKVTQSSRYLVKRTGEKVFLECVQDMDHENMFWYRQDPGLGLRLIYFSYDVKMKEKGDIPEGYSVSREKKERFSLILESASTNQTSMYLCASSPPGTATGELFFGEGSRLTVL.

CDR3 residues: CASSLRGRRVRDSPLHF. As DNA, the CDR3 is TGTGCCAGCAGTTTACGAGGACGTCGGGTTAGGGATTCACCCCTCCACTTT. The J gene is TRBJ1-6, the V gene TRBV28; the D is unclear. Trimming removed 2 bases from V and 8 bases from J, with 19 bases in between. CDR1 is MDHEN, CDR2 SYDVKM, per germline. The length of the CDR3 is 17 residues.

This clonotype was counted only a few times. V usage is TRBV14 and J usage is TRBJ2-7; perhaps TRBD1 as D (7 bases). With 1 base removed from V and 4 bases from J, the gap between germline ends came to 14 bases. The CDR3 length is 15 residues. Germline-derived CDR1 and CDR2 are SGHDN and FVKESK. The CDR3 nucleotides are TGTGCCAGCAGCCAAGTATCCAGGGGGGTGTACGAGCAGTACTTC. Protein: CASSQVSRGVYEQYF.

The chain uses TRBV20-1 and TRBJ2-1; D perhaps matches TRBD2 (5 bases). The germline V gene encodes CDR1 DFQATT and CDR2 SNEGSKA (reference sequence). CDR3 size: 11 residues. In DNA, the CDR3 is TGCAATTTACCCAGAGGGAATGAGCAGTTCTTC. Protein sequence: CNLPRGNEQFF.

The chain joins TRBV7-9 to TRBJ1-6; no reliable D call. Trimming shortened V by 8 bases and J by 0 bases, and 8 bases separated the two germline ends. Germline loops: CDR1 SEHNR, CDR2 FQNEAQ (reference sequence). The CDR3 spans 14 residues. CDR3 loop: CASGGSSYNSPLHF. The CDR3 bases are TGTGCCAGCGGCGGTTCCTCCTATAATTCACCCCTCCACTTT.

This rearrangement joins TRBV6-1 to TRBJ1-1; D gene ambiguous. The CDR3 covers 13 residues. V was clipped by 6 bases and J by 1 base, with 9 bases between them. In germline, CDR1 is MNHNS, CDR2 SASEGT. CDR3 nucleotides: TGTGCCAGCAGCCGACTAGGGAACACTGAAGCTTTCTTT. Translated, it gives CASSRLGNTEAFF.

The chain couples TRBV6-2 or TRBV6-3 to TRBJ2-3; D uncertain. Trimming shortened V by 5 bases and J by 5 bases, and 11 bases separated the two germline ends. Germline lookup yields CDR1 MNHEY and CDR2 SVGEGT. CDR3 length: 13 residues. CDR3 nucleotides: TGTGCCAGCAGTCATGACGGAGAAGATACGCAGTATTTT. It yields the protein CASSHDGEDTQYF.

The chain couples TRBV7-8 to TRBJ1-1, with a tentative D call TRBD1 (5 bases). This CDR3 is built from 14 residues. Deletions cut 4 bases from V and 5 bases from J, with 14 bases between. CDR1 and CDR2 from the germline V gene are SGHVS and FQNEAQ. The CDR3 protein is CASSSGWGGTEAFF. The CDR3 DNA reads TGTGCCAGCAGCTCAGGGTGGGGTGGGACTGAAGCTTTCTTT.

CDR3 sequence (DNA): TGTGCCAGCAGTGAACTGGTGTCACAGTTCTTC. Protein sequence: CASSELVSQFF. The chain couples TRBV2 to TRBJ2-1; D not resolved. Germline CDR1 is SNHLY and CDR2 is FYNNEI. The CDR3 is made up of 11 amino acids. V was trimmed by 2 bases and J by 13 bases, leaving 9 bases between them.